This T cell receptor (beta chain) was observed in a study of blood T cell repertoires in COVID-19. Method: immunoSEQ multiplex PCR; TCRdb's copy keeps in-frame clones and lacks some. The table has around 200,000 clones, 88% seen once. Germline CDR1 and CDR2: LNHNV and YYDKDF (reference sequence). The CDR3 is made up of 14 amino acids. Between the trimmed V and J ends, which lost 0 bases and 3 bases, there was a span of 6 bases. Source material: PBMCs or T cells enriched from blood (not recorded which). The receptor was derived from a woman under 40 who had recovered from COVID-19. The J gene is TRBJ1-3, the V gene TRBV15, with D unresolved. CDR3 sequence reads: CATSRDSIGNTIYF. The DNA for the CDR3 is TGTGCCACCAGCAGAGATTCCATTGGAAACACCATATATTTT.